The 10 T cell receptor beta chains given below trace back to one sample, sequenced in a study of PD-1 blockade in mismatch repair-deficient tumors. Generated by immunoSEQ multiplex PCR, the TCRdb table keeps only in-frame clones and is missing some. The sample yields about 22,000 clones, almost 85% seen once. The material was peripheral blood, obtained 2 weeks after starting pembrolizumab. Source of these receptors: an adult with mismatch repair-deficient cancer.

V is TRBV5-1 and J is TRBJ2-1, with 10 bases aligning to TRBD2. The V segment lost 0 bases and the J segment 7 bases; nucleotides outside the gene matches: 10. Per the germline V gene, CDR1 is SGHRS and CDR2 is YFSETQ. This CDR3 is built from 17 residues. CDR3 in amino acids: CASSLDWLAGVRNEQFF. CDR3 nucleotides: TGCGCCAGCAGCTTGGATTGGCTAGCGGGAGTTCGTAATGAGCAGTTCTTC.

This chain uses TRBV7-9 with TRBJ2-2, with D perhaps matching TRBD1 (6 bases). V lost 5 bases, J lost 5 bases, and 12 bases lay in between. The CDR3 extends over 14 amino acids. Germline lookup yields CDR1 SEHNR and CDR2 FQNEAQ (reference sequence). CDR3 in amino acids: CASSKLQGTGELFF. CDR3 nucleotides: TGTGCCAGCAGCAAACTCCAGGGGACCGGGGAGCTGTTTTTT.

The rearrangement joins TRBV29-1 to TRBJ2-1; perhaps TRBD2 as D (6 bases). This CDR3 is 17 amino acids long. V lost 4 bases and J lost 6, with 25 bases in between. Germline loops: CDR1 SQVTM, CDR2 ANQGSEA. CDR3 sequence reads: CSVAPRGPSVGFNEQFF. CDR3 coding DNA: TGCAGCGTTGCCCCACGAGGACCTAGCGTCGGTTTCAATGAGCAGTTCTTC.

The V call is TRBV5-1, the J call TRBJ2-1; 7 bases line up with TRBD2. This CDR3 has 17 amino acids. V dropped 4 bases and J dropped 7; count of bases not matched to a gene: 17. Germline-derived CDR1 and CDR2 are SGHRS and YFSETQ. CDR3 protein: CASSPPTLADHVNEQFF. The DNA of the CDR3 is TGCGCCAGCAGCCCTCCAACCCTAGCGGATCATGTGAATGAGCAGTTCTTC.

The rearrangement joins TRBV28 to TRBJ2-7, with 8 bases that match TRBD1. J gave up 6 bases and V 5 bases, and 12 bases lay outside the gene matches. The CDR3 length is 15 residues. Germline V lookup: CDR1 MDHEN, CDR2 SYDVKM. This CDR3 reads CASSPANWQGAEQYF. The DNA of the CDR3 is TGTGCCAGCAGTCCGGCTAATTGGCAGGGGGCCGAGCAGTACTTC.

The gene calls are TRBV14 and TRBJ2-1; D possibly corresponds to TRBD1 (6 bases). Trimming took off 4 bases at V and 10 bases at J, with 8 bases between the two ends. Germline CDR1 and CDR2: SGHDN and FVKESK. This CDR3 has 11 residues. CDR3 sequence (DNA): TGTGCCAGCAGCCGGACAGCCGAGCAGTTCTTC. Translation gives CASSRTAEQFF.

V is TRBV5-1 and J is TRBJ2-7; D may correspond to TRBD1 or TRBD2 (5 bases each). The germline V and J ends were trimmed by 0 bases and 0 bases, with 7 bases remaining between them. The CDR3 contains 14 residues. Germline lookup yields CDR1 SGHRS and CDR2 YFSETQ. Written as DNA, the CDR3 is TGCGCCAGCAGCTTGGGAGGGGTCTCCTACGAGCAGTACTTC. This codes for CASSLGGVSYEQYF. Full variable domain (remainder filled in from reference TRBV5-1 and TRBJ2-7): KAGVTQTPRYLIKTRGQQVTLSCSPISGHRSVSWYQQTPGQGLQFLFEYFSETQRNKGNFPGRFSGRQFSNSRSEMNVSTLELGDSALYLCASSLGGVSYEQYFGPGTRLTVT.

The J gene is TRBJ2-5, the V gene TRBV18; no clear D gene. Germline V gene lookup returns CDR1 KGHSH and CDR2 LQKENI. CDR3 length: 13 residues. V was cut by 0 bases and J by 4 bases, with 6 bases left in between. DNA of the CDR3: TGTGCCAGCTCACCACCCACCCTAGAGACCCAGTACTTC. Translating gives CASSPPTLETQYF.

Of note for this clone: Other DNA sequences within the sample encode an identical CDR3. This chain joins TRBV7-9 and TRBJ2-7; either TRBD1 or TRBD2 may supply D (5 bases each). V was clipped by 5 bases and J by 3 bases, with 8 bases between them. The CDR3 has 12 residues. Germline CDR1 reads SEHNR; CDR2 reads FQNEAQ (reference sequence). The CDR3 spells CASSRDGYEQYF. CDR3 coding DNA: TGTGCCAGCAGCCGGGACGGCTACGAGCAGTACTTC.

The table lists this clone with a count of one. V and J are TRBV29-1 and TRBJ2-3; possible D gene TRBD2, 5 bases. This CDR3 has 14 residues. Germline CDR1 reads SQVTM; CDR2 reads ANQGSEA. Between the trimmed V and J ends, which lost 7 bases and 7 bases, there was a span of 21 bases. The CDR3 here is CSADFRPERYTQYF. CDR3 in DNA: TGCAGCGCCGATTTTCGTCCCGAGCGGTATACGCAGTATTTT.